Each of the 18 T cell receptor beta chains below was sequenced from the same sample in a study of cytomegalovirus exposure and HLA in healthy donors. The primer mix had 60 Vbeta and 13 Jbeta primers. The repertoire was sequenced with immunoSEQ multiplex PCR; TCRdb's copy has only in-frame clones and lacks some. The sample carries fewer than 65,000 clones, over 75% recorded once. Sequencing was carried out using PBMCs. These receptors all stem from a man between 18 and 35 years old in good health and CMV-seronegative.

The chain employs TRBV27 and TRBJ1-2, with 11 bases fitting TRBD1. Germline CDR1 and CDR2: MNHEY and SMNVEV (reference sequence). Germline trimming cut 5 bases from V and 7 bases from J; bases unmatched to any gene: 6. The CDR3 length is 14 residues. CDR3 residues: CASSEAGTGGGYTF. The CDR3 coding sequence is TGTGCCAGCAGTGAGGCCGGGACAGGGGGTGGCTACACCTTC.

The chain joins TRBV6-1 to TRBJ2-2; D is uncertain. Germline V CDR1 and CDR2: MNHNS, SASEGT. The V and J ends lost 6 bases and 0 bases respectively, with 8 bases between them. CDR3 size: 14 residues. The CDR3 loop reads CASRRQSNTGELFF. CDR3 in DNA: TGTGCCAGCAGGCGGCAGTCGAACACCGGGGAGCTGTTTTTT.

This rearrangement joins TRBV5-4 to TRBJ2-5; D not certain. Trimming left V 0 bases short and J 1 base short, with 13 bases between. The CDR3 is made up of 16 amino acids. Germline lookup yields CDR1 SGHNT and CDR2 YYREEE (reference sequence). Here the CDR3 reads CASSLGKASSQETQYF. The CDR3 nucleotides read TGTGCCAGCAGCTTGGGGAAGGCTTCTAGCCAAGAGACCCAGTACTTC.

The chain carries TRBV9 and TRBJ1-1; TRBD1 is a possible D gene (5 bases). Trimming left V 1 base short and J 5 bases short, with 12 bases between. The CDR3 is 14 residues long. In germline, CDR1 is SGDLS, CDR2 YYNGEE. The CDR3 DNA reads TGTGCCAGCAGCGTAAGTAGGCGGGGGACTGAAGCTTTCTTT. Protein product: CASSVSRRGTEAFF.

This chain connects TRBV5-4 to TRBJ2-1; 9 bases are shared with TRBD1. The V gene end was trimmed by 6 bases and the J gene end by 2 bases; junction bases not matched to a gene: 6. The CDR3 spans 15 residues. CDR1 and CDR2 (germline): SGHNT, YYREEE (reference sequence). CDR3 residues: CASNDRDRAYNEQFF. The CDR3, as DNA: TGTGCCAGCAACGACCGGGACAGGGCCTACAATGAGCAGTTCTTC.

CDR3 amino acids: CASSVGGAYGYTF. CDR3 nucleotide sequence: TGTGCCAGCAGCGTTGGAGGGGCCTATGGCTACACCTTC. V gene TRBV9 combines with J gene TRBJ1-2; a possible D gene is TRBD1 (5 bases). Germline V gives CDR1 SGDLS, CDR2 YYNGEE. CDR3 length: 13 amino acids. Trimming cost V 2 bases and J 4 bases, with 9 bases left between them.

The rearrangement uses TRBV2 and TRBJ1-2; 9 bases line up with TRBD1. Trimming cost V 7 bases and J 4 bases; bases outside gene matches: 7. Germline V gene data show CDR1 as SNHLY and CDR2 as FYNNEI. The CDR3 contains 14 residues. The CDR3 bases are TGTGCCAGCAACGGGGACAGGGAGGGCTATGGCTACACCTTC. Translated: CASNGDREGYGYTF.

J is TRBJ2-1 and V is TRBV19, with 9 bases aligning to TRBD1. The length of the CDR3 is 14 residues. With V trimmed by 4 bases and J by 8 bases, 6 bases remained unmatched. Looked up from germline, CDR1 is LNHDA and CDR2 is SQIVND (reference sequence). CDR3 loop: CASSRVYRGHEQFF. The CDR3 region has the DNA TGTGCCAGTAGTAGGGTGTACAGGGGGCATGAGCAGTTCTTC.

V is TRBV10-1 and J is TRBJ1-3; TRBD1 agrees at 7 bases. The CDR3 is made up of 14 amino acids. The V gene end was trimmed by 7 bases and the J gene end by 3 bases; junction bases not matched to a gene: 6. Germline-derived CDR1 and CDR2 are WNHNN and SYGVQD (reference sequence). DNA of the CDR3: TGCGCCAGCACGCCTGGGGACAGTGGAAACACCATATATTTT. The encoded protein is CASTPGDSGNTIYF.

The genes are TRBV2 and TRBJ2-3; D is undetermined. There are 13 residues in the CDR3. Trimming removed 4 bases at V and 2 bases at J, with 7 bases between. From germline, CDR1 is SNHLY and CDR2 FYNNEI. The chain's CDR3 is CASSVVATDTQYF. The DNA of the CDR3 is TGTGCCAGCAGTGTTGTAGCCACAGATACGCAGTATTTT.

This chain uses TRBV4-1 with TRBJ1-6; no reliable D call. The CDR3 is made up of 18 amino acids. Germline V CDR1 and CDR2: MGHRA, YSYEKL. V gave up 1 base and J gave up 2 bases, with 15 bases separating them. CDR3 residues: CASSQAQPAFPYNSPLHF. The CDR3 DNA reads TGCGCCAGCAGCCAAGCACAGCCCGCCTTCCCCTATAATTCACCCCTCCACTTT.

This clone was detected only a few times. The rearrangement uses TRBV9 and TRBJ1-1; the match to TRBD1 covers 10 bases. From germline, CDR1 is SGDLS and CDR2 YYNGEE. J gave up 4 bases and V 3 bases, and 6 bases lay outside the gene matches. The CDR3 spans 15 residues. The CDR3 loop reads CASSGGGTGVTEAFF. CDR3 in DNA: TGTGCCAGCAGCGGAGGAGGGACAGGGGTCACTGAAGCTTTCTTT.

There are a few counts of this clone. The CDR3 bases are TGCAGCGTCGAGACCAAGGGGCGGCGAAACACCATATATTTT. Translation gives CSVETKGRRNTIYF. The chain uses TRBV29-1 and TRBJ1-3, with D possibly TRBD1 on 5 matching bases. Deletions cut 6 bases from V and 5 bases from J, with 17 bases between. Germline loops: CDR1 SQVTM, CDR2 ANQGSEA. The CDR3 spans 14 residues.

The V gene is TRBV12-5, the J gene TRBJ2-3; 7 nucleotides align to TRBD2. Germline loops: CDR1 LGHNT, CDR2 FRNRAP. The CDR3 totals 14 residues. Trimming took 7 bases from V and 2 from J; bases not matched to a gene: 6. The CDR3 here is CASARGDSTDTQYF. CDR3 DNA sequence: TGTGCTAGTGCTCGGGGGGATTCCACAGATACGCAGTATTTT. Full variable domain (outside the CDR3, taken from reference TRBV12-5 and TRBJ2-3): DARVTQTPRHKVTEMGQEVTMRCQPILGHNTVFWYRQTMMQGLELLAYFRNRAPLDDSGMPKDRFSAEMPDATLATLKIQPSEPRDSAVYFCASARGDSTDTQYFGPGTRLTVL.

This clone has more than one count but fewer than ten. Written as DNA, the CDR3 is TGTGCCAGCAGTGGCGAGTCTGGAAACACCATATATTTT. It encodes CASSGESGNTIYF. The V and J genes are TRBV2 and TRBJ1-3, with no clear D. Germline loops: CDR1 SNHLY, CDR2 FYNNEI. The length of the CDR3 is 13 residues. The V gene lost 4 bases and the J gene lost 1 base, with 5 bases spanning the gap.

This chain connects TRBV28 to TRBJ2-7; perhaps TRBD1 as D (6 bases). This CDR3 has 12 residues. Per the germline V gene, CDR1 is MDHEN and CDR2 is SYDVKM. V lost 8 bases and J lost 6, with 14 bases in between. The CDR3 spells CASWDIPFEQYF. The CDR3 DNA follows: TGTGCCAGCTGGGACATCCCTTTCGAGCAGTACTTC.

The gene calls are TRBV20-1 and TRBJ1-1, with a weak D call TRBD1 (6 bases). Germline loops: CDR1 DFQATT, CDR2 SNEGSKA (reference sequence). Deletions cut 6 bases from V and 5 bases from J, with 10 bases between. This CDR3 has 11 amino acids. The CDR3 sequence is CSAGQPTEAFF. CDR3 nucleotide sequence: TGCAGTGCAGGACAGCCTACTGAAGCTTTCTTT.

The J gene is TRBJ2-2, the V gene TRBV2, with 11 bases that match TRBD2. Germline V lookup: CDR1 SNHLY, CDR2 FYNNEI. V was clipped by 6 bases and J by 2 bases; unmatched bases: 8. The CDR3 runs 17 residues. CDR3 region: CASRDFSGGANTGELFF. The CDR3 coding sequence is TGTGCCAGCAGGGACTTTAGCGGGGGGGCCAACACCGGGGAGCTGTTTTTT.